This T cell receptor (beta chain) was documented in a study of blood T cell repertoires in COVID-19. The table came from immunoSEQ multiplex PCR; TCRdb's copy has only in-frame clones and leaves some out. The table shows 250,000 to 350,000 clones, with 75% to 90% occurring only once. V shed 4 bases and J shed 5 bases, with 20 bases lying between them. CDR1 and CDR2 from the germline V gene are KGHDR and SFDVKD. The CDR3 consists of 17 residues. Sequenced input: peripheral blood. The rearrangement joins TRBV24-1 to TRBJ2-1; D is possibly TRBD1 (7 bases). The receptor comes from a woman aged 25 to 45 with COVID-19, enrolled during active disease. The CDR3 sequence is CATSDAGGRGMDNEQFF. DNA for the CDR3: TGTGCCACCAGTGACGCAGGGGGGCGCGGGATGGACAATGAGCAGTTCTTC.